These 9 T cell receptor beta chains were all obtained from the same sample, sequenced in a study of T cell repertoires in cytomegalovirus infection. One entry per CDR3 protein, called by TCRdb with MiXCR from the reads. The sample contains roughly 500,000 distinct CDR3 sequences, around a third of which appear only once. Their antigen targets remain unknown. The sequenced sample was cultured PBMCs, obtained from culture after CMV antigen stimulation. The receptors derive from a human donor in good health (CMV status not recorded). Some clones in this sample may be carry-over from other donors' samples.

This clonotype was seen a few times. The chain is built from TRBV20-1 and TRBJ1-4; the match to TRBD1 covers 9 bases. V shed 2 bases and J 6 bases; nucleotides not matched to a gene: 7. CDR1 and CDR2 (germline): DFQATT, SNEGSKA (reference sequence). The CDR3 spans 15 residues. CDR3 region: CSARPSTGGDEKLFF. CDR3 bases: TGCAGTGCTAGACCGTCGACAGGGGGGGATGAAAAACTGTTTTTT.

This clonotype has a handful of counts. The genes are TRBV28 and TRBJ2-7, with D perhaps matching TRBD1 (5 bases). Germline V gives CDR1 MDHEN, CDR2 SYDVKM. Trimming shortened V by 2 bases and J by 2 bases, and 13 bases separated the two germline ends. CDR3 length: 15 amino acids. The CDR3 sequence is CASSLVQGSPYEQYF. The CDR3 bases are TGTGCCAGCAGTTTAGTGCAGGGATCCCCCTACGAGCAGTACTTC.

This clonotype was detected only a few times. The chain recombines TRBV27 with TRBJ2-5, with D perhaps matching TRBD1 (5 bases). V gave up 3 bases and J gave up 4 bases, with 18 bases separating them. Germline V lookup: CDR1 MNHEY, CDR2 SMNVEV (reference sequence). The CDR3 runs 16 residues. The CDR3 here is CASSLGQGFPGETQYF. CDR3 DNA: TGTGCCAGCAGTTTGGGCCAGGGCTTCCCGGGAGAGACCCAGTACTTC.

The V gene is TRBV5-1, the J gene TRBJ1-5; TRBD1 aligns across 8 bases. With 4 bases clipped from V and 3 bases from J, the junction kept 3 bases outside the gene matches. This CDR3 has 14 amino acids. CDR1 SGHRS and CDR2 YFSETQ come from the germline V gene. The CDR3 coding sequence is TGCGCCAGCAGCGTGACAGGGGACAATCAGCCCCAGCATTTT. It specifies CASSVTGDNQPQHF.

The chain is built from TRBV6-2 or TRBV6-3 and TRBJ2-1, with D possibly being TRBD1 (6 bases). CDR3 size: 15 residues. Germline CDR1 and CDR2: MNHEY and SVGEGT. V shed 8 bases and J shed 6 bases, with 20 bases lying between them. The CDR3: CASAQGLGWGNEQFF. CDR3 bases: TGTGCCAGCGCACAGGGTTTAGGGTGGGGCAATGAGCAGTTCTTC.

This clonotype was seen at least ten times. The J gene is TRBJ2-5, the V gene TRBV7-2, with D perhaps matching TRBD2 (5 bases). CDR3 length: 14 amino acids. CDR1 is SGHTA and CDR2 is FQGNSA in the germline V gene. V shed 1 base and J shed 5 bases, with 11 bases lying between them. CDR3 in DNA: TGTGCCAGCAGCTTAGGCGGGTCCGGGGAGACCCAGTACTTC. Translation: CASSLGGSGETQYF.

V and J are TRBV27 and TRBJ1-2; 9 bases are a match to TRBD1. From germline, CDR1 is MNHEY and CDR2 SMNVEV (reference sequence). V trimming: 4 bases; J trimming: 2 bases; junction bases outside the gene matches: 11. This CDR3 spans 17 amino acids. This chain's CDR3 is CASSSFGTGFGNYGYTF. For the CDR3, the DNA is TGTGCCAGCAGTTCCTTCGGGACAGGGTTTGGCAACTATGGCTACACCTTC.

The V gene is TRBV5-1, the J gene TRBJ2-1, with 13 bases matching TRBD2. CDR3 length equals 15 residues. Germline-derived CDR1 and CDR2 are SGHRS and YFSETQ. V trimming: 8 bases; J trimming: 6 bases; junction bases outside the gene matches: 8. CDR3 sequence (DNA): TGCGCCAGTAAGGGACTAGCGGGAAGTCCCAATGAGCAGTTCTTC. This encodes CASKGLAGSPNEQFF.

V is TRBV27 and J is TRBJ2-7; the match to TRBD1 covers 10 bases. Germline assignment: CDR1 MNHEY and CDR2 SMNVEV (reference sequence). CDR3 length: 16 amino acids. With V trimmed by 5 bases and J by 4 bases, 11 bases remained unmatched. CDR3 DNA sequence: TGTGCCAGCAGTGCCACCCCGGGACAGGGGTTGTACGAGCAGTACGTC. Amino acids: CASSATPGQGLYEQYV.